The 29 T cell receptor beta chains below all came from one sample that was sequenced in a study of shared clonotypes between healthy human individuals. The assay was immunoSEQ multiplex PCR, and TCRdb's table has in-frame clones only and misses some. In the table there are 2 million to 3 million clones, just over 90% of which are singletons. Specimen: naive CD4+ T cells sorted from blood. Regarding subset: CD45RA+ positively selected. Receptors originate from a man aged 18 to 29 in good health.

This chain joins TRBV7-9 and TRBJ2-3; 7 bases align to TRBD2. CDR3 length equals 16 residues. In germline, CDR1 is SEHNR, CDR2 FQNEAQ (reference sequence). With V trimmed by 3 bases and J by 1 base, 7 bases remained unmatched. For the CDR3, the DNA is TGTGCCAGCAGCTTGACGGGAGGATACCGCACAGATACGCAGTATTTT. Protein: CASSLTGGYRTDTQYF. The entire variable domain, with the rest obtained from reference TRBV7-9 and TRBJ2-3, is as follows: DTGVSQNPRHKITKRGQNVTFRCDPISEHNRLYWYRQTLGQGPEFLTYFQNEAQLEKSRLLSDRFSAERPKGSFSTLEIQRTEQGDSAMYLCASSLTGGYRTDTQYFGPGTRLTVL.

The chain recombines TRBV6-1 with TRBJ1-2; 8 bases align to TRBD1. CDR3 length: 16 residues. Trimming took 4 bases from V and 0 from J; bases not matched to a gene: 7. CDR1 is MNHNS and CDR2 is SASEGT in the germline V gene. For the CDR3, the DNA is TGTGCCAGCAGTGGGCCCGGGACAGGTACTAACTATGGCTACACCTTC. Translating gives CASSGPGTGTNYGYTF.

The V call is TRBV2, the J call TRBJ2-7; TRBD1 agrees at 11 bases. This CDR3 spans 16 amino acids. J lost 5 bases, V lost 4 bases, and 10 bases had no gene match. CDR1 and CDR2 from the germline V gene are SNHLY and FYNNEI. This chain's CDR3 is CASSAPGTGGLNEQYF. CDR3 coding DNA: TGTGCCAGCAGTGCCCCCGGGACAGGGGGTTTAAACGAGCAGTACTTC.

The V call is TRBV5-1, the J call TRBJ1-4, with D unclear. V shed 4 bases and J shed 5 bases, with 18 bases lying between them. CDR3 length: 16 amino acids. Looked up from germline, CDR1 is SGHRS and CDR2 is YFSETQ. The CDR3 region is CASSPGSSSLNEKLFF. CDR3 nucleotide sequence: TGCGCCAGCAGCCCCGGGTCATCCAGCTTAAATGAAAAACTGTTTTTT.

The chain joins TRBV10-2 to TRBJ1-2; D gene unclear. V was trimmed by 4 bases and J by 2 bases, leaving 14 bases between them. The CDR3 sequence is 15 residues long. Germline-derived CDR1 and CDR2 are WSHSY and SAAADI. The CDR3 coding sequence is TGCGCCAGCAGTGGTACAGAACTAATCAACTATGGCTACACCTTC. This translates into CASSGTELINYGYTF.

V usage is TRBV5-4 and J usage is TRBJ2-1, with D perhaps TRBD1 (6 bases). V dropped 0 bases and J dropped 1 base, with 8 bases sitting between them. The CDR3 length is 15 residues. Looked up from germline, CDR1 is SGHNT and CDR2 is YYREEE (reference sequence). CDR3 sequence: CASSLGQESYNEQFF. The CDR3 DNA follows: TGTGCCAGCAGCTTGGGACAGGAATCCTACAATGAGCAGTTCTTC.

The rearrangement uses TRBV15 and TRBJ1-1, with D tentatively TRBD1 (6 bases). This CDR3 contains 13 residues. Trimming took 5 bases from V and 6 from J, leaving 13 bases between them. Germline V gives CDR1 LNHNV, CDR2 YYDKDF (reference sequence). The CDR3 sequence: CATSEIQGAEAFF. The CDR3 region has the DNA TGTGCCACCAGCGAGATACAGGGCGCTGAAGCTTTCTTT.

This clone was found a few times. Additional DNA sequences in this sample encode the identical CDR3. The rearrangement links TRBV27 to TRBJ2-7, with unresolved D. Germline assignment: CDR1 MNHEY and CDR2 SMNVEV (reference sequence). This CDR3 has 13 amino acids. V was pared by 1 base and J by 1 base, with 5 bases between. The DNA for the CDR3 is TGTGCCAGCAGTTTATTCGGGTCCTACGAGCAGTACTTC. Its translation is CASSLFGSYEQYF.

The V call is TRBV27, the J call TRBJ2-2, with D perhaps matching TRBD1 or TRBD2 (5 bases each). The CDR3 has 14 residues. Germline values: CDR1 MNHEY, CDR2 SMNVEV (reference sequence). V lost 4 bases and J lost 7, with 13 bases in between. The CDR3 is CASSSAGTLGELFF. CDR3 nucleotides: TGTGCCAGCAGTTCAGCCGGGACCCTCGGGGAGCTGTTTTTT.

The chain couples TRBV7-2 to TRBJ2-7, with a tentative D call TRBD1 (5 bases). The CDR3 spans 14 residues. Germline values: CDR1 SGHTA, CDR2 FQGNSA. Trimming stripped 6 bases from V and 3 bases from J, with 15 bases between. The CDR3 DNA follows: TGTGCCAGCAGTCCCAGGGTACCTGTCTACGAGCAGTACTTC. As protein: CASSPRVPVYEQYF.

Comments on this clone: The sample carries other DNA sequences with the same CDR3. V gene TRBV20-1 combines with J gene TRBJ1-1; D gene ambiguous. Between the trimmed V and J ends, which lost 6 bases and 5 bases, there was a span of 10 bases. The CDR3 has 11 amino acids. In germline, CDR1 is DFQATT, CDR2 SNEGSKA (reference sequence). The CDR3 loop reads CSAPRLTEAFF. CDR3 bases: TGCAGTGCCCCCCGCCTGACTGAAGCTTTCTTT.

This clone was detected a few times. V usage is TRBV13 and J usage is TRBJ1-1, with D perhaps matching TRBD1 (5 bases). The germline gives CDR1 PRHDT, CDR2 FYEKMQ (reference sequence). Trimming left V 2 bases short and J 1 base short, with 5 bases between. The CDR3 is 13 amino acids. CDR3 coding DNA: TGTGCCAGCAGCTTACAGGGGAACACTGAAGCTTTCTTT. The encoded protein is CASSLQGNTEAFF.

This chain connects TRBV11-1 to TRBJ2-7; tentative D call: TRBD2 (6 bases). The germline V and J ends were trimmed by 8 bases and 0 bases, with 8 bases remaining between them. The CDR3 is made up of 12 amino acids. Germline V gene data show CDR1 as SGHAT and CDR2 as FQDESV (reference sequence). CDR3 in amino acids: CASGGSSYEQYF. In DNA form, the CDR3 reads TGTGCCAGCGGAGGGAGCTCCTACGAGCAGTACTTC.

The gene calls are TRBV18 and TRBJ1-5; 8 bases match TRBD1. The CDR3 length is 18 residues. V was clipped by 2 bases and J by 0 bases; unmatched bases: 9. CDR1 is KGHSH, CDR2 LQKENI, per germline. CDR3 sequence (DNA): TGTGCCAGCTCACCAGGACAGGGACGAAGCTATAGCAATCAGCCCCAGCATTTT. Translated, it gives CASSPGQGRSYSNQPQHF. The whole variable domain, remainder taken from reference TRBV18 and TRBJ1-5, is NAGVMQNPRHLVRRRGQEARLRCSPMKGHSHVYWYRQLPEEGLKFMVYLQKENIIDESGMPKERFSAEFPKEGPSILRIQQVVRGDSAAYFCASSPGQGRSYSNQPQHFGDGTRLSIL.

Concerning this clone itself: Other DNA sequences in the sample encode the same CDR3. V gene TRBV11-3 combines with J gene TRBJ2-3, with a possible D match to TRBD2 (6 bases). Per the germline V gene, CDR1 is SGHNT and CDR2 is YENEEA. V gave up 1 base and J gave up 1 base, with 6 bases separating them. This CDR3 contains 14 residues. The CDR3 nucleotides are TGTGCCAGCAGCTTAGGCGGGGGCACAGATACGCAGTATTTT. Protein: CASSLGGGTDTQYF.

The V gene is TRBV7-9, the J gene TRBJ2-4, with D tentatively TRBD1 or TRBD2 (6 bases each). Germline CDR1 and CDR2: SEHNR and FQNEAQ (reference sequence). The CDR3 consists of 14 residues. Trimming stripped 5 bases from V and 6 bases from J, with 14 bases between. The CDR3 sequence is CASSLLGGGNIQYF. The CDR3 DNA reads TGTGCCAGCAGCCTCCTCGGGGGCGGAAACATTCAGTACTTC.

The chain has TRBV18 and TRBJ2-5, with 7 bases identical to TRBD1. In germline, CDR1 is KGHSH, CDR2 LQKENI. Trimming removed 5 bases from V and 2 bases from J; junction bases left unmatched: 2. This CDR3 contains 13 residues. The CDR3 is CASSEGQQETQYF. In nucleotides, the CDR3 is TGTGCCAGCTCAGAGGGACAGCAAGAGACCCAGTACTTC.

The chain links TRBV5-4 to TRBJ2-7; tentatively, D is TRBD1 (5 bases). Trimming stripped 1 base from V and 5 bases from J, with 10 bases between. There are 13 residues in the CDR3. Per germline, CDR1 SGHNT and CDR2 YYREEE (reference sequence). CDR3 region: CASSLSRAHEQYF. CDR3 nucleotide sequence: TGTGCCAGCAGCTTGTCCAGGGCCCACGAGCAGTACTTC.

Regarding this clone: This sample includes further DNA sequences coding for the same CDR3. The chain employs TRBV18 and TRBJ1-1, with unresolved D. Germline V gives CDR1 KGHSH, CDR2 LQKENI. CDR3 length: 13 residues. V was clipped by 3 bases and J by 1 base, with 6 bases between them. The CDR3 nucleotides read TGTGCCAGCTCACCGGCGGCGAACACTGAAGCTTTCTTT. Translation gives CASSPAANTEAFF.

The chain uses TRBV7-2 and TRBJ2-3; no definite D call. From germline, CDR1 is SGHTA and CDR2 FQGNSA. V dropped 2 bases and J dropped 5 bases, with 8 bases sitting between them. The CDR3 loop spans 13 amino acids. The CDR3 DNA follows: TGTGCCAGCAGCTTAACAAGAGGAGATACGCAGTATTTT. This encodes CASSLTRGDTQYF.

A note on this clone: This sample also contains other DNA sequences that code for the same CDR3. This rearrangement joins TRBV9 to TRBJ2-2; TRBD2 matches 7 bases. The CDR3 runs 17 residues. The V and J ends lost 0 bases and 5 bases, in that order; junction bases with no gene match: 10. Germline lookup yields CDR1 SGDLS and CDR2 YYNGEE. The DNA of the CDR3 is TGTGCCAGCAGCGTAGACAGCGGGGCCACCAAAACCGGGGAGCTGTTTTTT. Encoded protein: CASSVDSGATKTGELFF.

The chain is built from TRBV5-1 and TRBJ1-4, with D possibly TRBD1 on 5 matching bases. The CDR3 consists of 15 residues. Between the trimmed V and J ends, which lost 0 bases and 5 bases, there was a span of 11 bases. Germline V gene lookup returns CDR1 SGHRS and CDR2 YFSETQ. CDR3 residues: CASSLEGRRNEKLFF. CDR3 coding DNA: TGCGCCAGCAGCTTGGAGGGACGGAGGAATGAAAAACTGTTTTTT.

The chain has TRBV7-2 and TRBJ1-6, with 7 bases aligning to TRBD1. The junction had 6 bases not matched to a gene; V was cut back by 5 bases and J by 5 bases. Germline V lookup: CDR1 SGHTA, CDR2 FQGNSA. The CDR3 consists of 15 residues. For the CDR3, the DNA is TGTGCCAGCAGCCCGAGGGGACAGAATAATTCACCCCTCCACTTT. Amino acid sequence: CASSPRGQNNSPLHF.

The chain employs TRBV6-5 and TRBJ1-2; D not certain. V was pared by 4 bases and J by 4 bases, with 10 bases between. The CDR3 length is 13 residues. CDR1 and CDR2 (germline): MNHEY, SVGAGI. In DNA, the CDR3 is TGTGCCAGCAGTTCCGCCAGACTCTATGGCTACACCTTC. Its protein is CASSSARLYGYTF.

This chain links TRBV10-3 with TRBJ2-1; TRBD2 might be the D (5 bases). Trimming removed 10 bases from V and 5 bases from J, with 15 bases in between. The germline V gene has CDR1 ENHRY and CDR2 SYGVKD. CDR3 size: 13 residues. The CDR3 region is CATCPGGDNEQFF. The CDR3 nucleotides read TGTGCCACGTGCCCTGGAGGCGACAATGAGCAGTTCTTC.

This chain connects TRBV7-2 to TRBJ2-7; D remains unclear. The germline gives CDR1 SGHTA, CDR2 FQGNSA. Trimming took off 0 bases at V and 3 bases at J, with 9 bases between the two ends. The CDR3 contains 14 residues. The CDR3 DNA reads TGTGCCAGCAGCTTAGCGCCCCTCGTCTACGAGCAGTACTTC. Translated: CASSLAPLVYEQYF.

About this clone: The sample has other DNA sequences that encode this CDR3 too. The chain uses TRBV7-9 and TRBJ2-5, with D perhaps TRBD2 (6 bases). The CDR3 is 14 amino acids. The V and J ends lost 3 bases and 1 base respectively, with 9 bases between them. Per germline, CDR1 SEHNR and CDR2 FQNEAQ (reference sequence). The CDR3 bases are TGTGCCAGCAGCTTCGGGGGAATCCAAGAGACCCAGTACTTC. Translation: CASSFGGIQETQYF. The full variable domain, with the rest looked up from reference TRBV7-9 and TRBJ2-5, is DTGVSQNPRHKITKRGQNVTFRCDPISEHNRLYWYRQTLGQGPEFLTYFQNEAQLEKSRLLSDRFSAERPKGSFSTLEIQRTEQGDSAMYLCASSFGGIQETQYFGPGTRLLVL.

The chain uses TRBV7-2 and TRBJ1-3, with D hard to call. CDR1 is SGHTA and CDR2 is FQGNSA in the germline V gene. The CDR3 extends over 15 amino acids. With 1 base removed from V and 4 bases from J, the gap between germline ends came to 11 bases. CDR3 residues: CASSLGTAGGNTIYF. In nucleotides, the CDR3 is TGTGCCAGCAGCTTAGGTACGGCAGGCGGAAACACCATATATTTT.

The V and J genes are TRBV10-1 and TRBJ2-7, with 8 bases lining up with TRBD2. The CDR3 has 15 residues. The ends lost 0 bases at V and 5 bases at J; junction bases unmatched: 6. Germline CDR1 reads WNHNN; CDR2 reads SYGVQD (reference sequence). This CDR3 is CASSESGLGRDEQYF. CDR3 nucleotides: TGCGCCAGCAGTGAGTCGGGACTCGGGAGGGACGAGCAGTACTTC.